The 8 T cell receptor beta chains listed next were all sequenced from one sample in a study of T cells of healthy individuals listed by TCRdb under 2018. The library was generated by 5' RACE. Sequencer: Illumina MiSeq. The public reads were run again by TCRdb, first through fastp at Q25 and then through MiXCR, and only productive beta chains were kept. All rows with the same CDR3 protein become a single entry with the most common DNA and genes. Here the sample has about 96,000 distinct CDR3 sequences; around 17% occur a single time. The ten largest clones take up about 6.2% of the sample. These receptors were collected from a human donor in good health.

This clonotype was counted many times. The V and J genes are TRBV2 and TRBJ2-1; either TRBD1 or TRBD2 may supply D (6 bases each). The ends were cut back, 5 bases at V and 9 bases at J, with 23 bases in the middle. Germline CDR1 is SNHLY and CDR2 is FYNNEI. The CDR3 covers 16 residues. The CDR3 region has the DNA TGTGCCAGCAGTACCCATCGGGGGCTCGATTTATTTGAGCAGTTCTTC. Translating gives CASSTHRGLDLFEQFF.

The CDR3 here is CASGLPAPGEETQYF. The DNA of the CDR3 is TGTGCTAGTGGTTTGCCCGCCCCAGGAGAAGAGACCCAGTACTTC. V usage is TRBV12-5 and J usage is TRBJ2-5, with no clear D. This CDR3 spans 15 amino acids. Germline loops: CDR1 LGHNT, CDR2 FRNRAP. V lost 2 bases to trimming and J lost 3 bases, with 13 bases between them.

Concerning this clonotype itself: A much larger clone differs by one base, so this may be a read error. The rearrangement uses TRBV12-3 or TRBV12-4 and TRBJ1-1; 8 bases are shared with TRBD1. The CDR3 loop spans 14 amino acids. The CDR3 here is CASADREGSTVAFF. CDR3 coding DNA: TGTGCCAGCGCGGACAGGGAGGGAAGTACTGTAGCTTTCTTT.

This clonotype occurred many times. The J gene is TRBJ1-2, the V gene TRBV28; D perhaps matches TRBD1 (5 bases). The germline V gene has CDR1 MDHEN and CDR2 SYDVKM. Between the trimmed V and J ends, which lost 5 bases and 2 bases, there was a span of 6 bases. The CDR3 consists of 12 residues. CDR3 loop: CASSEGNYGYTF. Here the CDR3 DNA reads TGTGCCAGCAGTGAGGGGAACTATGGCTACACCTTC.

The rearrangement links TRBV29-1 to TRBJ1-5; D is unresolved. Trimming left V 1 base short and J 5 bases short, with 9 bases between. The germline CDR1 and CDR2 sequences are SQVTM and ANQGSEA. The CDR3 totals 13 residues. CDR3 sequence (DNA): TGCAGCGTTGAAGTGGACGGGGATCAGCCCCAGCATTTT. This codes for CSVEVDGDQPQHF.

The chain couples TRBV28 to TRBJ2-3; 7 bases line up with TRBD2. From germline, CDR1 is MDHEN and CDR2 SYDVKM. The CDR3 consists of 15 residues. V was pared by 2 bases and J by 4 bases, with 6 bases of the junction left unmatched. CDR3 coding DNA: TGTGCCAGCAGTTTAAGCGGGGTGGGTGCAGATACGCAGTATTTT. This translates into CASSLSGVGADTQYF.

This clonotype has ten or more counts. The gene calls are TRBV19 and TRBJ2-1; 13 bases line up with TRBD2. With V trimmed by 4 bases and J by 4 bases, 7 bases remained unmatched. The germline V gene encodes CDR1 LNHDA and CDR2 SQIVND (reference sequence). CDR3 length: 17 amino acids. The CDR3 DNA follows: TGTGCCAGTAGTAGGCGAGGACTAGCGGGAGAATACAATGAGCAGTTCTTC. It encodes CASSRRGLAGEYNEQFF.

This clonotype was seen just once. This sequence may be a read error, since a much larger clone differs from it by one base. The chain employs TRBV3-1 and TRBJ2-7; a weak D match, TRBD1 (5 bases). The V gene lost 1 base and the J gene lost 4 bases, with 14 bases spanning the gap. From germline, CDR1 is LGHDT and CDR2 YNNKEL (reference sequence). The length of the CDR3 is 15 residues. The CDR3, as DNA: TGTGCCAGCAGCCAAGGACAGTGGGCGTGGTACGAGCAGTACTTC. This translates into CASSQGQWAWYEQYF.